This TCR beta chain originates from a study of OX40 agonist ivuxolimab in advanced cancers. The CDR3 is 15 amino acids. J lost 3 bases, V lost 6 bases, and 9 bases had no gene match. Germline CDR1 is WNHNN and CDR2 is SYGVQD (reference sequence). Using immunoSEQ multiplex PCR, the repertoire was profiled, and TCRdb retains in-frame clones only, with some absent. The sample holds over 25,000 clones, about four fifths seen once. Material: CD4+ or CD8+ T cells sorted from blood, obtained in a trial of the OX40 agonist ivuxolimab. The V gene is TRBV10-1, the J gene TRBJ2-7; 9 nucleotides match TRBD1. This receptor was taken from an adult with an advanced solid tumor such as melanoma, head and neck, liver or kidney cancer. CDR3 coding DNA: TGCGCCAGCAGCCCCGGACAGGGGTTCTACTACGAGCAGTACTTC. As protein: CASSPGQGFYYEQYF.